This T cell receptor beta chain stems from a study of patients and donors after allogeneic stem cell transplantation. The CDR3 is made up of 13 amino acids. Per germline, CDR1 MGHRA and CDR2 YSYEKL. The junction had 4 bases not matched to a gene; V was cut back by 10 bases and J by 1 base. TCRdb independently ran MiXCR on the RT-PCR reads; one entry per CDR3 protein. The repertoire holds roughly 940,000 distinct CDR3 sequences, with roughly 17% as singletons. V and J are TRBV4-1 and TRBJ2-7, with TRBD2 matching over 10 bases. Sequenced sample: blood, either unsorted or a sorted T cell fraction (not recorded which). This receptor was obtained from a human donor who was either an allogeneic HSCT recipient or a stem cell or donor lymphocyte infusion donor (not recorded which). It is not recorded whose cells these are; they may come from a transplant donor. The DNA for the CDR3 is TGCGCCACTCAGCGGGAGGGTTCCTACGAGCAGTACTTC. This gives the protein CATQREGSYEQYF.